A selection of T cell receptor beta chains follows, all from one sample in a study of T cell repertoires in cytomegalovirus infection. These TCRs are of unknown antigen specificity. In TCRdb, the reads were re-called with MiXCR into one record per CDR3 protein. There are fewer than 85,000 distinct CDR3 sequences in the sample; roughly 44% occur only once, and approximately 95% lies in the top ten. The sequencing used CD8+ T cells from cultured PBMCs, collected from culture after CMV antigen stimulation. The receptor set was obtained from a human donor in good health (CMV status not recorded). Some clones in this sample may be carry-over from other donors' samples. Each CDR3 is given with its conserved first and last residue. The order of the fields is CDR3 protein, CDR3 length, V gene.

CASSQKLAEADEQFF	15	TRBV4-1
CAYTGDLSYEQYF	13	TRBV25-1
CASSPGTAKTSSYNEQFF	18	TRBV7-3
CASSPPLAQETQYF	14	TRBV28
CASSLNPTSGGAVNEQFF	18	TRBV7-3
CASSLADEGAGNTIYF	16	TRBV12-3/TRBV12-4
CASSFGLVTEAFF	13	TRBV5-4
CASSLWGQGVNSPLHF	16	TRBV28
CASDPGQGAVDTQYF	15	TRBV23-1
CASSHGGQLDEQFF	14	TRBV4-1
CASSYSGNPYEQYF	14	TRBV9
CASSWTHPAEQYF	13	TRBV7-2
CASLPGQGLTEAFF	14	TRBV28
CASSPRTERETQYF	14	TRBV14
CASSRTGSGANVLTF	15	TRBV7-6
CAGGTVRGGKETQYF	15	TRBV7-2
CASSVQGGLIEAFF	14	TRBV7-9
CASSSSVTSYNEQFF	15	TRBV7-2
CASSEVGWQENTEAFF	16	TRBV6-1
CAISDPGGMGTDTQYF	16	TRBV10-3
CAWSVGSGNTEAFF	14	TRBV30
CASKADLMNTEAFF	14	TRBV19
CASSSRTVFYNEQFF	15	TRBV11-2
CASSLGVPGQEGNQPQHF	18	TRBV7-6
CASTAGTSGGDTDTQYF	17	TRBV12-3/TRBV12-4
CASSPWGPGRGAAVDTEAFF	20	TRBV11-1
CASSFEAGGTGELFF	15	TRBV7-9
CASSSKTSGAYEQYF	15	TRBV7-9
CASSLESGLDTEAFF	15	TRBV12-3/TRBV12-4
CASSPPGTGGYEQYF	15	TRBV7-9
CASSLTEGSREQYF	14	TRBV7-6
CARTETYGYTF	11	TRBV2
CASSYADRQGGPLHF	15	TRBV6-1
CASRAGTGIHEQYF	14	TRBV27
CASSQEDRGRNEQYF	15	TRBV4-1
CASSDVGQGNTEAFF	15	TRBV9
CASSYSGRHYGYTF	14	TRBV6-5
CASSQDQRVAGQVYNEQFF	19	TRBV3-1
CASSQQLSGSEYNEQFF	17	TRBV7-6
CASSPQVGELFF	12	TRBV14
CASSYNRSDRSNYGYTF	17	TRBV6-2/TRBV6-3
CASSLLGESYNEQFF	15	TRBV7-8
CASSSIGLAGEQYF	14	TRBV7-8
CASSPLAGVYEQYF	14	TRBV27
CASGRGSYNEQFF	13	TRBV7-3
CASSLGGAWEAFF	13	TRBV12-3/TRBV12-4
CASSQGLRAEAFF	13	TRBV4-1
CASSESSARPQHF	13	TRBV6-5
CAISPRDEQFF	11	TRBV10-3
CASSLGTGLLSYEQYF	16	TRBV12-3/TRBV12-4
CASSFRGPGEQYF	13	TRBV13
CASSRQSSYNSPLHF	15	TRBV11-2
CASSPGTSGRASEQYF	16	TRBV18
CASSLTGGDEQYF	13	TRBV7-3